Shown below are 22 T cell receptor beta chains from a single sample sequenced in a study of T-cell memory formation after mild COVID-19. TCRdb re-called the 5' RACE reads through MiXCR, storing one row per CDR3 protein. The sample gives a few hundred thousand distinct CDR3 sequences, 8% to 9% of which show up once; approximately 23% is in the top ten. Sequencing was performed on PBMCs or a T cell subset sorted from them (not recorded which). The receptors here all came from a man aged 18 to 30 who had mild COVID-19 (a few samples of this study predate the infection). Cell type and time point are not known.

CDR3 in DNA: TGTGCCAGCAGTTACTCTGGGACAGGGGCCGGGGATACGCAGTATTTT. It translates to CASSYSGTGAGDTQYF. The chain recombines TRBV6-5 with TRBJ2-3; 10 nucleotides line up with TRBD1. CDR3 length equals 16 residues. Germline V gene lookup returns CDR1 MNHEY and CDR2 SVGAGI. With V trimmed by 0 bases and J by 6 bases, 6 bases remained unmatched.

This clonotype occurred a few times. The chain links TRBV20-1 to TRBJ2-5; weak D call: TRBD2 (6 bases). Per germline, CDR1 DFQATT and CDR2 SNEGSKA (reference sequence). The V end was cut by 0 bases, the J end by 0 bases, with 17 bases between. The CDR3 loop spans 17 amino acids. CDR3 residues: CSARDHIRGSYQETQYF. The CDR3 bases are TGCAGTGCTAGAGATCATATCCGGGGGTCATACCAAGAGACCCAGTACTTC.

This clonotype was observed many times. The chain links TRBV12-3 or TRBV12-4 to TRBJ1-3, with 7 bases matching TRBD1. The CDR3 is made up of 14 amino acids. Unmatched junction bases numbered 3, after V lost 5 bases and J lost 2 bases. CDR3 region: CASSLQGTGNTIYF. The CDR3 DNA follows: TGTGCCAGCAGTCTACAGGGGACTGGAAACACCATATATTTT.

The J gene is TRBJ2-2, the V gene TRBV2, with D possibly matching TRBD2 (5 bases). Germline V gene sequence: CDR1 SNHLY, CDR2 FYNNEI. The V end was cut by 8 bases, the J end by 0 bases, with 10 bases between. The CDR3 length is 14 residues. The CDR3 here is CASQEVANTGELFF. In DNA form, the CDR3 reads TGTGCCAGCCAGGAGGTCGCGAACACCGGGGAGCTGTTTTTT.

This clonotype came up many times. The chain recombines TRBV5-6 with TRBJ2-7, with a weak D call TRBD1 (5 bases). Germline CDR1 reads SGHDT; CDR2 reads YYEEEE. V lost 4 bases and J 0 bases, leaving 8 bases between the germline ends. The CDR3 runs to 13 residues. CDR3: CASSGAASYEQYF. The CDR3 coding sequence is TGTGCCAGCAGCGGGGCCGCCTCCTACGAGCAGTACTTC.

The chain links TRBV5-1 to TRBJ2-5; the D is unclear. Germline V gene sequence: CDR1 SGHRS, CDR2 YFSETQ. Between the trimmed V and J ends, which lost 5 bases and 5 bases, there was a span of 10 bases. The CDR3 totals 12 residues. The CDR3 is CASSYPTETQYF. CDR3 sequence (DNA): TGCGCCAGCAGTTACCCCACGGAGACCCAGTACTTC.

V and J are TRBV5-5 and TRBJ2-5, with D unclear. The germline V gene encodes CDR1 SGHKS and CDR2 YYEKEE (reference sequence). Trimming removed 5 bases at V and 5 bases at J, with 13 bases between. The CDR3 loop spans 13 amino acids. The CDR3 nucleotides are TGTGCCAGCAGTCCCCCTTTTTGGGAGACCCAGTACTTC. Its protein is CASSPPFWETQYF.

This clonotype occurred a few times. The rearrangement joins TRBV12-3 or TRBV12-4 to TRBJ2-5; tentative D call: TRBD2 (7 bases). The V and J ends lost 1 base and 3 bases respectively, with 18 bases between them. The CDR3 contains 17 residues. This CDR3 is CASSLGFSGGGEETQYF. The CDR3, as DNA: TGTGCCAGCAGTTTAGGATTTTCAGGAGGGGGGGAAGAGACCCAGTACTTC.

This clonotype has more than one count but fewer than ten. The chain is built from TRBV29-1 and TRBJ2-3; D not resolved. Trimming removed 4 bases at V and 3 bases at J, with 11 bases between. The length of the CDR3 is 13 residues. Germline lookup yields CDR1 SQVTM and CDR2 ANQGSEA. The CDR3 DNA is TGCAGCGTTGTCCCCCAGGAGACAGATACGCAGTATTTT. Translated, it gives CSVVPQETDTQYF.

V usage is TRBV7-8 and J usage is TRBJ2-2; no clear D. CDR3 size: 12 residues. Trimming removed 5 bases at V and 4 bases at J, with 5 bases between. Germline V lookup: CDR1 SGHVS, CDR2 FQNEAQ. CDR3 protein: CASSHSTGELFF. The CDR3 nucleotides are TGTGCCAGCAGCCATAGCACCGGGGAGCTGTTTTTT.

This clonotype was counted a few times. The V and J genes are TRBV3-1 and TRBJ2-1; 13 positions match TRBD2. CDR3 size: 19 residues. Germline lookup yields CDR1 LGHDT and CDR2 YNNKEL (reference sequence). Losses at the gene ends were 3 bases for V and 3 bases for J; bases not matched to a gene: 11. The CDR3 loop is CASSHPRLAGGRIYNEQFF. The DNA of the CDR3 is TGTGCCAGCAGCCACCCGAGACTAGCGGGGGGCCGGATCTACAATGAGCAGTTCTTC.

The genes are TRBV7-9 and TRBJ1-3; D is perhaps TRBD1 (5 bases). V lost 7 bases and J lost 0, with 10 bases in between. Germline assignment: CDR1 SEHNR and CDR2 FQNEAQ (reference sequence). This CDR3 contains 14 residues. CDR3 in DNA: TGTGCCAGCAAGCCCGGGACCTCTGGAAACACCATATATTTT. This codes for CASKPGTSGNTIYF. Using reference TRBV7-9 and TRBJ1-3 for the parts outside the CDR3, the full variable domain is DTGVSQNPRHKITKRGQNVTFRCDPISEHNRLYWYRQTLGQGPEFLTYFQNEAQLEKSRLLSDRFSAERPKGSFSTLEIQRTEQGDSAMYLCASKPGTSGNTIYFGEGSWLTVV.

This clonotype was picked up one time. The chain links TRBV20-1 to TRBJ2-3; D tentatively fits TRBD1 or TRBD2 (5 bases each). The V end lost 3 bases, the J end lost 0 bases, and 10 bases lay between the germline ends. CDR1 DFQATT and CDR2 SNEGSKA come from the germline V gene (reference sequence). The CDR3 covers 14 residues. CDR3 bases: TGCAGTGCTAGCTTCGGGGCTAGCACAGATACGCAGTATTTT. Residues: CSASFGASTDTQYF.

Many counts were recorded for this clonotype. V gene TRBV5-6 combines with J gene TRBJ2-7; the D gene could be TRBD1 or TRBD2 (5 bases each). Trimming shortened V by 5 bases and J by 10 bases, and 19 bases separated the two germline ends. Germline V lookup: CDR1 SGHDT, CDR2 YYEEEE. CDR3 length: 13 amino acids. The CDR3 protein is CASSIGTQDGQYV. CDR3 bases: TGTGCCAGCAGTATCGGGACCCAGGACGGACAGTACGTC.

The chain is built from TRBV5-8 and TRBJ2-3; D gene unclear. The V gene lost 4 bases and the J gene lost 3 bases, with 12 bases spanning the gap. This CDR3 has 14 amino acids. Germline V CDR1 and CDR2: SGHTS, YDEGEE. The CDR3 protein is CASSRRQGTDTQYF. The CDR3 DNA is TGTGCCAGCAGCCGACGCCAAGGGACAGATACGCAGTATTTT. Full variable domain (missing parts from reference TRBV5-8 and TRBJ2-3): EAGVTQSPTHLIKTRGQQATLRCSPISGHTSVYWYQQALGLGLQFLLWYDEGEERNRGNFPPRFSGRQFPNYSSELNVNALELEDSALYLCASSRRQGTDTQYFGPGTRLTVL.

The V and J genes are TRBV6-1 and TRBJ2-7; 12 nucleotides match TRBD1. Germline V gene data show CDR1 as MNHNS and CDR2 as SASEGT. CDR3 length equals 16 residues. The V and J ends lost 0 bases and 8 bases, in that order; junction bases with no gene match: 8. The CDR3: CASSEAGDRGLFKQYV. The CDR3 region has the DNA TGTGCCAGCAGTGAAGCGGGGGACAGGGGGCTATTCAAGCAGTACGTC.

The table lists this clonotype with a few counts. The V and J genes are TRBV5-6 and TRBJ1-2, with TRBD1 identical over 9 bases. The CDR3 totals 12 residues. V gave up 3 bases and J gave up 8 bases; unmatched junction bases: 2. Germline CDR1 and CDR2: SGHDT and YYEEEE. CDR3 in amino acids: CASSYRGRGYTF. The CDR3 nucleotides are TGTGCCAGCAGCTACAGGGGGCGCGGCTACACCTTC.

In its sample, this clonotype was seen a few times. The chain joins TRBV11-2 to TRBJ2-2; 9 nucleotides line up with TRBD2. V lost 1 base to trimming and J lost 4 bases; unmatched junction nucleotides: 7. CDR3 size: 17 residues. Germline V gives CDR1 SGHAT, CDR2 FQNNGV. CDR3 DNA: TGTGCCAGCAGCTTAGGGGGGAGCGGGGGGCGCACCGGGGAGCTGTTTTTT. Translated, it gives CASSLGGSGGRTGELFF.

A few counts support this clonotype. This chain uses TRBV7-3 with TRBJ2-2; unclear D gene. The ends were cut back, 5 bases at V and 0 bases at J, with 22 bases in the middle. Per germline, CDR1 SGHTA and CDR2 FQGTGA. This CDR3 is built from 19 residues. Written as DNA, the CDR3 is TGTGCCAGCAGCCTACACTCGGCGGCGCGCCTAACGAACACCGGGGAGCTGTTTTTT. This encodes CASSLHSAARLTNTGELFF.

This clonotype was counted between two and nine times. V gene TRBV2 combines with J gene TRBJ2-1; D perhaps matches TRBD2 (5 bases). The germline CDR1 and CDR2 sequences are SNHLY and FYNNEI. The CDR3 contains 16 residues. Between the trimmed V and J ends, which lost 6 bases and 6 bases, there was a span of 21 bases. CDR3: CASSDPGEGPFNEQFF. The CDR3 coding sequence is TGTGCCAGCAGCGATCCGGGCGAGGGCCCCTTCAATGAGCAGTTCTTC.

The table lists this clonotype with a few counts. V usage is TRBV18 and J usage is TRBJ1-2; D ambiguous. The CDR3 has 14 residues. CDR1 is KGHSH, CDR2 LQKENI, per germline. V lost 2 bases and J 4 bases, leaving 11 bases between the germline ends. CDR3 nucleotide sequence: TGTGCCAGCTCACCAGATCGGACTCTCTATGGCTACACCTTC. Translated, it gives CASSPDRTLYGYTF. The complete variable domain, with remaining parts taken from reference TRBV18 and TRBJ1-2, reads NAGVMQNPRHLVRRRGQEARLRCSPMKGHSHVYWYRQLPEEGLKFMVYLQKENIIDESGMPKERFSAEFPKEGPSILRIQQVVRGDSAAYFCASSPDRTLYGYTFGSGTRLTVV.

The chain links TRBV7-6 to TRBJ1-2; the match to TRBD1 covers 7 bases. The length of the CDR3 is 13 residues. Per the germline V gene, CDR1 is SGHVS and CDR2 is FNYEAQ. Germline trimming cut 5 bases from V and 2 bases from J; bases unmatched to any gene: 2. The CDR3 protein is CASSKDRNYGYTF. The CDR3 nucleotides read TGTGCCAGCAGCAAGGACAGGAACTATGGCTACACCTTC.